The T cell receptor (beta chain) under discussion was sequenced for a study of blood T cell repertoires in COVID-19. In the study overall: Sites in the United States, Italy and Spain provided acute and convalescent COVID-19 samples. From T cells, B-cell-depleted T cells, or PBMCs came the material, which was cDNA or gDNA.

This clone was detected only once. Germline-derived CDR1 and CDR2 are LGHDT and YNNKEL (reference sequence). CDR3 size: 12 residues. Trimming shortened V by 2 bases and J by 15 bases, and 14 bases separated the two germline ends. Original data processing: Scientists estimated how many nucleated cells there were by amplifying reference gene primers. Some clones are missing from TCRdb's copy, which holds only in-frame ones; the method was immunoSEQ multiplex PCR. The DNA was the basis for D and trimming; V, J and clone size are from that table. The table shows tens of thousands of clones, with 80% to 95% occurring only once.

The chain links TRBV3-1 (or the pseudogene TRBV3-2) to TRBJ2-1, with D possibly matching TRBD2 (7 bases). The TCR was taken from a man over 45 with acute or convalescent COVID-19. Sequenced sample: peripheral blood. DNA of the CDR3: TGTGCCAGCAGCCAACCCTCGGGGGGCCGGTTCTTC. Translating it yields CASSQPSGGRFF.